This T cell receptor beta chain stems from a study of CD8+ T cells in alopecia areata. The treatment is: oral pan-JAK inhibitor, 5-10 mg twice daily. For this clone: Its specificity is not known.

Trimming removed 0 bases at V and 1 base at J, with 7 bases between. The CDR3 totals 14 residues. Germline values: CDR1 SGHRS, CDR2 YFSETQ. Overall study findings and caveats: Baseline CD8+ expansion's link to response remains uncertain, as there was one nonresponder. Higher clonality than in normal scalp was seen in lesional scalp, especially alopecia totalis/universalis. Many of the expanded lesional clones endured in scalp and blood while on tofacitinib.

In each case, RNA was isolated and then reverse transcribed into cDNA as the sequencing template. Here immunoSEQ multiplex PCR was the method, and the copy in TCRdb shows in-frame clones only, minus some. The sample consists of about 94,000 clones, about two thirds of them appearing once. The origin of this receptor is a human donor with alopecia areata. V gene TRBV5-1 combines with J gene TRBJ1-1; D is unresolved. This sample comprised CD8+ T cells sorted from blood, obtained around week 44, from a patient treated with tofacitinib. This CDR3 reads CASSLVSENTEAFF. CDR3 nucleotides: TGCGCCAGCAGCTTGGTTTCAGAGAACACTGAAGCTTTCTTT.